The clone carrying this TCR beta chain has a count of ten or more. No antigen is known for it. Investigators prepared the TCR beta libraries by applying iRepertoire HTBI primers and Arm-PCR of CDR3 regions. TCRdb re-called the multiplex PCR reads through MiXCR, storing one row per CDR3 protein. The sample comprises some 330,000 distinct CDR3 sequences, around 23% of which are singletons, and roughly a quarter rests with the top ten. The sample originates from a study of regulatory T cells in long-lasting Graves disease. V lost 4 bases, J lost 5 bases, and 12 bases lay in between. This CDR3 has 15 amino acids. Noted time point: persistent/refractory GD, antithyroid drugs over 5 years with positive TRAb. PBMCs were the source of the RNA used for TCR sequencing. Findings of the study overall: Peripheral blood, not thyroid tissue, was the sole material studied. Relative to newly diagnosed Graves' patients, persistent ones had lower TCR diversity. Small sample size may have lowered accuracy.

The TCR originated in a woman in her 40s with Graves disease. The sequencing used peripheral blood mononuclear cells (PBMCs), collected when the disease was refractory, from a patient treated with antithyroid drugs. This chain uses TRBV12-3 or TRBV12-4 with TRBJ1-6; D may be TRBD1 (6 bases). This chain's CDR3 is CASSYQTGNNSPLHF. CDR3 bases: TGTGCCAGCAGTTACCAAACAGGGAATAATTCACCCCTCCACTTT.